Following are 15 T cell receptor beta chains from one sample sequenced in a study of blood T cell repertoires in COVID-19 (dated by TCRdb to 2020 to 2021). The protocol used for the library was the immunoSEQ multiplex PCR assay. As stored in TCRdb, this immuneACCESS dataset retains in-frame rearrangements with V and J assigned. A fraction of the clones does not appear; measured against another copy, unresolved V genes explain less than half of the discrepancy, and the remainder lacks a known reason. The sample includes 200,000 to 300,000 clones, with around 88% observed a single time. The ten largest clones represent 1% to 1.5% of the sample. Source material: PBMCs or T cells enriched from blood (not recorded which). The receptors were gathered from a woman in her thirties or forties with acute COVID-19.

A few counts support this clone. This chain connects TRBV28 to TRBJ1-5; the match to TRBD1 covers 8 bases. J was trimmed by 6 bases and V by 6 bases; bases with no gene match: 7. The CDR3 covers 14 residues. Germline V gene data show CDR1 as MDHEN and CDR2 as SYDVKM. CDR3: CASSRTGTGQPQHF. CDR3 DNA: TGTGCCAGCAGCCGGACAGGGACTGGTCAGCCCCAGCATTTT. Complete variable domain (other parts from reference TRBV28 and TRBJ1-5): DVKVTQSSRYLVKRTGEKVFLECVQDMDHENMFWYRQDPGLGLRLIYFSYDVKMKEKGDIPEGYSVSREKKERFSLILESASTNQTSMYLCASSRTGTGQPQHFGDGTRLSIL.

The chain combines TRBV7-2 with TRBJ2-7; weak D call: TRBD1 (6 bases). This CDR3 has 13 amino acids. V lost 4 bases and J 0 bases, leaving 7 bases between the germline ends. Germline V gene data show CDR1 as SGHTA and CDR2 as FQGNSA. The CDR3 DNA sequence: TGTGCCAGCAGCTGGGGACACTCCTACGAGCAGTACGTC. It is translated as CASSWGHSYEQYV.

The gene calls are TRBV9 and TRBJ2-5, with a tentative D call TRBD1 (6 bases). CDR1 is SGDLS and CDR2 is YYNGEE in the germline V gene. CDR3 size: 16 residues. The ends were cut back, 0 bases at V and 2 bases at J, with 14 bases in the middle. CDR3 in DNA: TGTGCCAGCAGCGTAGACGCCGGGACAATACAAGAGACCCAGTACTTC. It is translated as CASSVDAGTIQETQYF. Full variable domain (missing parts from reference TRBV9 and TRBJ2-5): DSGVTQTPKHLITATGQRVTLRCSPRSGDLSVYWYQQSLDQGLQFLIQYYNGEERAKGNILERFSAQQFPDLHSELNLSSLELGDSALYFCASSVDAGTIQETQYFGPGTRLLVL.

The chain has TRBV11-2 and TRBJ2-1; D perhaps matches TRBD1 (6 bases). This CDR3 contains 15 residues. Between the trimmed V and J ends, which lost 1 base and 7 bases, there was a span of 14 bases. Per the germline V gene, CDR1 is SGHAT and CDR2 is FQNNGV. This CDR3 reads CASSLGTVRGNEQFF. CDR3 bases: TGTGCCAGCAGCTTAGGGACAGTTAGGGGGAATGAGCAGTTCTTC.

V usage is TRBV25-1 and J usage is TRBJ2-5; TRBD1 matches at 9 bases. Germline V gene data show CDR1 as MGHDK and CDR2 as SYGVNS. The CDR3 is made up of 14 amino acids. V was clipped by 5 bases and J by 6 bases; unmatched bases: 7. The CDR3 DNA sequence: TGTGCCAGCAGTCTTACAGGGGGCAAACAGACCCAGTACTTC. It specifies CASSLTGGKQTQYF.

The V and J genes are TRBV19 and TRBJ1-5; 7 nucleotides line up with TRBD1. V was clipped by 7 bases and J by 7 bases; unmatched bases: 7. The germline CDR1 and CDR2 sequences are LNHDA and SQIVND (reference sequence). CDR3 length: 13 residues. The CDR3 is CASTGTAVQPQHF. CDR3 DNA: TGTGCCAGTACCGGGACAGCAGTACAGCCCCAGCATTTT.

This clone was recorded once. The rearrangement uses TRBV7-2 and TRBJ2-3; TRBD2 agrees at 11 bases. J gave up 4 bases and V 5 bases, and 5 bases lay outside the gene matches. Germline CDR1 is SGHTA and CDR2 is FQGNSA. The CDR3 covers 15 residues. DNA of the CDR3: TGTGCCAGCAGCCCCCAGACTAGCGGGGCAGATACGCAGTATTTT. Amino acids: CASSPQTSGADTQYF.

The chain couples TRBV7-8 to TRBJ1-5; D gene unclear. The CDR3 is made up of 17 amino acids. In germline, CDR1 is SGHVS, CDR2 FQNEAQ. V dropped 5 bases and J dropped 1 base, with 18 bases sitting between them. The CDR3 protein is CASSPDPEGRSNQPQHF. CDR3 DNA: TGTGCCAGCAGCCCCGACCCAGAGGGCCGAAGCAATCAGCCCCAGCATTTT.

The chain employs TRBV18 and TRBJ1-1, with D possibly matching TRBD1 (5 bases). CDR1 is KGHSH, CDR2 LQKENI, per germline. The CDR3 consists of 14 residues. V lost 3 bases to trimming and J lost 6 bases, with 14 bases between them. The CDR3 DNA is TGTGCCAGCTCACCCCGGGGGAGGGGAGCTGAAGCTTTCTTT. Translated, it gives CASSPRGRGAEAFF. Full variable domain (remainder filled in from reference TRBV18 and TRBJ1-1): NAGVMQNPRHLVRRRGQEARLRCSPMKGHSHVYWYRQLPEEGLKFMVYLQKENIIDESGMPKERFSAEFPKEGPSILRIQQVVRGDSAAYFCASSPRGRGAEAFFGQGTRLTVV.

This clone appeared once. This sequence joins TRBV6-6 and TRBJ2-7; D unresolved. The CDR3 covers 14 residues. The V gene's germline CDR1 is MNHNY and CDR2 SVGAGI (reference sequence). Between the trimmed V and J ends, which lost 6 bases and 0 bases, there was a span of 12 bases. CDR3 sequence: CASSRDRSSYEQYV. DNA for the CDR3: TGTGCCAGCAGCAGAGACCGGAGCTCCTACGAGCAGTACGTC.

The CDR3 coding sequence is TGTGCCAGCAGCGTAGACCTGGGGGGTCTTCTTCCAGATACGCAGTATTTT. This gives the protein CASSVDLGGLLPDTQYF. This chain connects TRBV9 to TRBJ2-3; a possible D gene is TRBD2 (6 bases). Trimming pared 0 bases from V and 4 bases from J, leaving 18 bases between. The CDR3 is 17 amino acids. Germline V gene lookup returns CDR1 SGDLS and CDR2 YYNGEE.

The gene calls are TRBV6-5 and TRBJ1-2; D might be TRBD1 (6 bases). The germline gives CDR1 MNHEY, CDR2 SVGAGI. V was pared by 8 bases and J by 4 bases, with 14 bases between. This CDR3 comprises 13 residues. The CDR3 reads CASGEQGVYGYTF. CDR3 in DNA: TGTGCCAGCGGGGAACAGGGAGTCTATGGCTACACCTTC.

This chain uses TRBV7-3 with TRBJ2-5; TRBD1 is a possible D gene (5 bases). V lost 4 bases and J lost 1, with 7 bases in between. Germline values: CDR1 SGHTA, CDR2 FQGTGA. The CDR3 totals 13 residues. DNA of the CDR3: TGTGCCAGCAGCTCTACAGGCCAAGAGACCCAGTACTTC. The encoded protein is CASSSTGQETQYF. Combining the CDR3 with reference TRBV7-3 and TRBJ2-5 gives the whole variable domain GAGVSQTPSNKVTEKGKYVELRCDPISGHTALYWYRQSLGQGPEFLIYFQGTGAADDSGLPNDRFFAVRPEGSVSTLKIQRTERGDSAVYLCASSSTGQETQYFGPGTRLLVL.

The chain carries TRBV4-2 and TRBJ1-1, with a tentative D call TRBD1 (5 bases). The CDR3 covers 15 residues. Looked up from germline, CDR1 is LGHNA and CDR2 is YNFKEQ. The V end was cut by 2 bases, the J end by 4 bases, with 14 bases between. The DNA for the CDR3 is TGTGCCAGCAGCCAATTCCAGGGATTTGGCACTGAAGCTTTCTTT. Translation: CASSQFQGFGTEAFF.

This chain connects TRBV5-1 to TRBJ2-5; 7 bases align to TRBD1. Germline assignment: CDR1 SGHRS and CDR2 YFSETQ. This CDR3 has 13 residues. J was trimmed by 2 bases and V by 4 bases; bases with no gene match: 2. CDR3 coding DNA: TGCGCCAGCAGCCCACAGGGGCAAGAGACCCAGTACTTC. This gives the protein CASSPQGQETQYF. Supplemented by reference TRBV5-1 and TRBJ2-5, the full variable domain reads KAGVTQTPRYLIKTRGQQVTLSCSPISGHRSVSWYQQTPGQGLQFLFEYFSETQRNKGNFPGRFSGRQFSNSRSEMNVSTLELGDSALYLCASSPQGQETQYFGPGTRLLVL.